Here is one T cell receptor beta chain with its context. What antigen it recognizes has not been identified. Base quality data are lacking; no much larger clone is found one base away. This entry comes from a study of cytomegalovirus exposure and HLA in healthy donors (dated by TCRdb to about 2017). Context from the whole study: An earlier analysis of several hundred of the donors reported approximately 290 Gb of sequence data and around 110 million unique TCR beta sequences from about 200 million T cells. An early release that covered about 600 HLA-typed donors contained approximately 290 gigabases of sequencing data and 65 million to 100 million unique TCR sequences. A later analysis re-examined previously published TCR beta repertoires from 600 to 700 donors and added high-resolution HLA genotyping to investigate patterns of TCR occurrence. In an earlier analysis of over 550 of the donors, high-throughput TCR beta sequencing was used to judge whether each TCR beta V gene segment behaved as functional or pseudogenic. A few DR-DQ haplotypes were treated as single units for association and clustering because of strong linkage in the cohort. The study profiled the T cell repertoires of approximately 700 subjects by immunosequencing and related them to cytomegalovirus serostatus. The genetic ancestry cluster associated with self-reported Caucasian donors included about 81% of the roughly 400 genotyped donors. All discovery cohort repertoires had been generated on a single sequencing platform. The aim of the study was to test whether cataloging public T cell receptors could identify signatures of past pathogen exposure. Alongside the repertoire data, information on donor age, sex, ethnicity and CMV serostatus was compiled. On average, around 230,000 unique TCR beta nucleotide sequences were sequenced per donor among several hundred genotyped donors of the cohort, with 15% to 20% of those sequences being non-productive. In the later analysis, no new phenotypic data were used to find candidate immune exposures; instead, reliance was placed on TCR beta sequences and their occurrence across donors. The number of typed donors differed by locus: roughly 629-640 for A, B, C, DRB1 and DQB1; some 500 for DQA1; some 590 for DPA1; and roughly 490 for DPB1. In addition to the first cohort of 650 to 750 subjects, a separate validation cohort of approximately 110 different subjects was used. High-throughput TCR immunosequencing, statistical association of individual TCRs with disease status, and machine learning were combined to predict cytomegalovirus infection status. Genome-wide SNP genotypes for about three fifths of the roughly 700 donors were used in a later genetic analysis, which treated that subset as a discovery cohort. HLA typing covered class I and class II loci at four-digit resolution. On the study overall, not on this receptor specifically: Because HLA typing was unavailable for some donors at each locus, only the typed subset was used in association tests. The study listed 164 TCR beta chains as associated with cytomegalovirus. Three of the identified cytomegalovirus-associated TCR beta chains were confirmed in vitro to be specific for cytomegalovirus antigens. Presence/absence analyses assumed roughly uniform sequencing depth across donors, an assumption that may not hold. The classifier was reported to diagnose cytomegalovirus status with high specificity and sensitivity in both the original cohort and the validation cohort. At a false discovery rate of 0.05, a later analysis linked roughly 17,000 TCR beta sequences to specific HLA alleles. About 17 rarely observed V segments, including chromosome 9 orphons, were excluded from the earlier analysis of 550 to 700 of the donors because counts were too low. A later analysis reported that several top co-occurrence clusters appeared linked to parvovirus B19, influenza, CMV and Epstein-Barr virus. Most TCR sequences were seen in very few donors, while some public TCRs were found in many individuals. Assigning TCR associations to individual alleles was difficult when HLA alleles, especially DR and DQ, strongly co-occurred. The cohort was sequenced for TCR beta chains only, and without alpha or paired-chain data the features that could be detected were limited. A later genetic analysis reported fewer N-insertions in productive TCRs among donors in an Asian-associated ancestry cluster than the roughly 700-donor mean. Most CMV-associated TCR beta chains appeared to be HLA-restricted in a later analysis, and the HLA associations seemed to be driven largely by CMV exposure. For the cohort, immune exposure information was limited to CMV serostatus. In a later analysis, HLA-associated TCR beta chains were found to be more clonally expanded and to have lower generation probabilities than equally common non-associated chains. Some IMGT-functional V segments, including TRBV6-2 and TRBV6-3, could not be told apart with the 87-base-pair reads, so those segments were excluded. The sequencing pipeline was judged likely to have produced a cluster of highly shared sequence variants as a technical artifact. The authors suggested that the approach could potentially be extended to other disease states and immunological phenotypes. In a later genetic analysis, a missense DCLRE1C variant was associated with V-gene and J-gene trimming of TCR beta chains, and the association was replicated in an independent cohort. According to a later analysis, TCR association rates differed among HLA loci, with DRB1 alleles showing the most associated TCRs and HLA-C alleles showing the fewest. A further reported finding was that TCR beta sequences accurately predicted the HLA-A and HLA-B alleles for most subjects in the first cohort. An earlier analysis of 450 to 750 of the donors showed that most TCR beta V segments appeared in productive rearrangements either about 90% or about 30% of the time, which broadly matched IMGT annotations. Correlated functional status among segregating V segments might reflect linkage disequilibrium, but an unknown experimental factor could not be ruled out.

The cohort was made up of around 720 healthy bone marrow donors. At the time of sampling, every cohort member was nominally healthy, though immune exposures that went unrecorded were likely present. The donor was CMV seropositive and was included in the group of 290 or so seropositive cohort members. Each donor provided a peripheral blood sample, and peripheral blood mononuclear cells were used for TCR beta sequencing. Genomic DNA was extracted from the blood cell samples with the Qiagen DNeasy Blood Extraction Kit. The library was built by means of the immunoSEQ multiplex PCR assay. For the multiplex PCR, a mixture combining 60 forward primers for TCR Vbeta segments and 13 reverse primers for TCR Jbeta segments was used. The CDR3 region of rearranged TCR beta genes was amplified from genomic DNA by a multiplex PCR assay. The amplified TCR beta libraries were sequenced on the Illumina HiSeq System as 87-base-pair reads. The source study handled its data this way. A later analysis counted some 80 million unique TCR beta chains across the 650 to 800 repertoires, and some 12 million of these chains were shared by at least two donors. To remove PCR and sequencing errors, raw reads were error-corrected and collapsed into unique sequences using a nearest-neighbor algorithm that merged closely related sequences. CDR3 sequences were aligned to IMGT reference sequences to assign V, D and J gene segments. Each retained sequence needed at least a six-nucleotide match to both a V gene segment and a J gene segment. A rearrangement was called productive if the CDR3 had no stop codons and remained in frame with V and J, and every other rearrangement was called non-productive. Following IMGT convention, CDR3 was defined as the stretch from the second conserved V-encoded cysteine to the conserved J-encoded phenylalanine. The earlier analysis of approximately 590 of the donors excluded any sequence lacking an unambiguous match to a single V gene segment. An earlier analysis of 550 to 650 of the donors classified V segments as functional when productive rearrangements were above 56.7% and as segregating when the standard deviation between donors was above 5%. A statistical classification framework was built to diagnose cytomegalovirus status from the catalog of TCR beta chain sequences. In a later analysis, TCR nucleotide sequences were compared against IMGT/GENE-DB human TR gene sequences so that V and J genes could be assigned. Using the TCRdist pipeline, a later analysis assigned CDR3 sequences along with most-parsimonious VDJ recombination scenarios. In a later analysis, each TCR beta chain was defined by its CDR3 amino acid sequence together with its V-gene family, and reads without a unique V-gene family were excluded. A later analysis removed 550 to 650 highly shared, low-generation-probability nucleotide sequences to deal with suspected cross-contamination and a sequencing artifact. In a later analysis, a clonal expansion index for each public chain was calculated from normalized within-repertoire ranks of inferred template counts. A later analysis computed generation probabilities with a VDJ recombination model fitted to out-of-frame rearrangements, and checked the results against IGoR. In a later analysis, hypergeometric tests were used to score TCR-TCR, TCR-HLA and TCR-CMV co-occurrence, with a repertoire-size bias correction applied to TCR pairs. To estimate false discovery rates, a later analysis permuted the HLA or CMV assignments 20 times. In a later analysis, co-occurring TCRs were grouped with DBSCAN, and TCRdist sequence similarity was added when clustering was performed within HLA-allele-positive subsets. For co-occurrence clustering, repertoires with fewer than 30,000 or more than 120,000 public chains were excluded, along with four or five repertoires with anomalous nucleotide sharing. TCRdb obtained this table from immuneACCESS and retained in-frame rearrangements with V and J assigned. These tables miss some clones; where compared with another copy, unresolved V genes account for less than half of the shortfall, and the remainder is unexplained. From that table come the V and J calls and clone size; the DNA was used to work out D and trimming. The sample contains roughly 99,000 clones, 74% of them found a single time. The ten most abundant clones make up 14% of the sample.

Reading from cysteine to phenylalanine, the CDR3 counts 14 amino acids. The read is trimmed to its CDR3 DNA, 42 bases read in frame from base 1. V is trimmed back by 7 bases and J by 2 bases, and the junction contains 2 bases that no gene match accounts for. This sequence originates from a woman in her forties in good health and CMV-seropositive. Input material: PBMCs. In this chain, TRBV5-3 is recombined with TRBJ2-5; 13 junctional bases match TRBD2. TRBV5-3 is given ORF status, its function remaining uncertain. The sequence in DNA is TGTGCCAGAGCACTAGCGGGGGGGCAAGAGACCCAGTACTTC. Translated, it gives CARALAGGQETQYF.